These T cell receptor beta chains were read from a single sample in a study of cytomegalovirus exposure and HLA in healthy donors. Sequenced by immunoSEQ multiplex PCR; TCRdb stores in-frame clones only, minus some. Of around 200,000 clones listed, 86% were seen once; the top ten hold roughly 0.34%. Sequenced material: PBMCs. Source of these receptors: a woman in her 30s in good health and CMV-seronegative. CDR3s include the opening cysteine and the closing phenylalanine or tryptophan. A D gene is named only where the DNA matches it firmly. The listing skips clone size in some rows; elsewhere it reads once, few, many or a size class.

cdr3_aa cdr3_nt j_call d_call clone_size v_call
CASSHRAVTDTQYF TGTGCCAGCAGCCACAGGGCCGTCACAGATACGCAGTATTTT TRBJ2-3 - - TRBV6-1
CASSLGGMNTEAFF TGTGCCAGCAGCTTGGGCGGAATGAACACTGAAGCTTTCTTT TRBJ1-1 - - TRBV5-6
CASSQRQGSSSGANVLTF TGCGCCAGCAGCCAAAGACAGGGTTCTTCTTCTGGGGCCAACGTCCTGACTTTC TRBJ2-6 TRBD1 few TRBV5-1
CASSSYRGNEQFF TGTGCCAGCAGCTCTTACAGGGGCAATGAGCAGTTCTTC TRBJ2-1 TRBD1 - TRBV7-8
CASSPRQVRGYEQYF TGTGCCAGCAGTCCGAGACAGGTTCGGGGCTACGAGCAGTACTTC TRBJ2-7 - - TRBV6-1
CASSSTRDRDTEAFF TGTGCCAGCAGCTCCACACGGGACAGGGACACTGAAGCTTTCTTT TRBJ1-1 TRBD1 once TRBV9
CASSERAGSSYEQYF TGTGCCAGCAGTGAGCGAGCGGGAAGCTCCTACGAGCAGTACTTC TRBJ2-7 TRBD2 - TRBV6-1
CASSSYRGEETQYF TGTGCCAGCAGCTCATACAGGGGGGAAGAGACCCAGTACTTC TRBJ2-5 TRBD1 - TRBV7-6
CASSTRGVYEQYF TGTGCCAGCAGCACCAGGGGGGTCTACGAGCAGTACTTC TRBJ2-7 - - TRBV7-9
CAIRDRGLSGEGGTEAFF TGTGCCATCCGGGACAGGGGGCTGTCGGGCGAGGGAGGGACTGAAGCTTTCTTT TRBJ1-1 TRBD1 - TRBV6-4